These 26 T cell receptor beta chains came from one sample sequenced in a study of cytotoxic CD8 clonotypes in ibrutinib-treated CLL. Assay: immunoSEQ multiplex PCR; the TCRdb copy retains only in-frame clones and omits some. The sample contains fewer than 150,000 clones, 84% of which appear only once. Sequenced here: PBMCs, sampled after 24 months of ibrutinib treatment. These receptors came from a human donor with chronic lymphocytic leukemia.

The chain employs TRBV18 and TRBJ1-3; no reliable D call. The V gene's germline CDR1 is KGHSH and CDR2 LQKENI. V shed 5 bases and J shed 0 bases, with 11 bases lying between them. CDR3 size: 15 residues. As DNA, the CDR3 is TGTGCCAGCTCAACATCGACATACTCTGGAAACACCATATATTTT. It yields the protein CASSTSTYSGNTIYF.

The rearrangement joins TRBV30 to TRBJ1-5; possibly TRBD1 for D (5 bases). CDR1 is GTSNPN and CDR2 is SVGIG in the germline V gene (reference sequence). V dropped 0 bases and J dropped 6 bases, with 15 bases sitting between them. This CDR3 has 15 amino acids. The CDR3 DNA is TGTGCCTGGAGTGTAGGGCAGGGCGGTGGTCAGCCCCAGCATTTT. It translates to CAWSVGQGGGQPQHF.

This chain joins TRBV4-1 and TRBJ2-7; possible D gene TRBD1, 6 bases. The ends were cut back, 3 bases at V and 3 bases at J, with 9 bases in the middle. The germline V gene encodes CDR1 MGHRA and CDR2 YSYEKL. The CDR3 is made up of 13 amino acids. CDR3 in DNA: TGCGCCAGCAGCCAGGGACACGGCTACGAGCAGTACTTC. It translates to CASSQGHGYEQYF.

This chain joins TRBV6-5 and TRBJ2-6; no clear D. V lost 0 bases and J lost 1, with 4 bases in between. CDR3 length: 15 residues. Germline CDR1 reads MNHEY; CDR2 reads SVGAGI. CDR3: CASSYSGSGANVLTF. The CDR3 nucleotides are TGTGCCAGCAGTTACTCGGGGTCTGGGGCCAACGTCCTGACTTTC.

The CDR3 protein is CASSGLAGNTDTQYF. The CDR3 region has the DNA TGTGCCAGCTCCGGGTTAGCGGGGAACACAGATACGCAGTATTTT. This chain connects TRBV18 to TRBJ2-3, with 8 bases identical to TRBD2. Germline V gene lookup returns CDR1 KGHSH and CDR2 LQKENI. The CDR3 extends over 15 amino acids. Losses at the gene ends were 6 bases for V and 2 bases for J; bases not matched to a gene: 7.

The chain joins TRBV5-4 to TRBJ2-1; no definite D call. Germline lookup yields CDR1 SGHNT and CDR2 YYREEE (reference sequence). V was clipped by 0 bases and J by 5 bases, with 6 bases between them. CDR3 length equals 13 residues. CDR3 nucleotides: TGTGCCAGCAGCTTGGTTATAAACAATGAGCAGTTCTTC. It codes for CASSLVINNEQFF.

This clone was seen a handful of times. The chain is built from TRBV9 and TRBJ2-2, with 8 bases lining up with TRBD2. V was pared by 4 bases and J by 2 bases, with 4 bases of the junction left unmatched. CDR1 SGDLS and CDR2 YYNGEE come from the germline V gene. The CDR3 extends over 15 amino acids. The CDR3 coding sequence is TGTGCCAGCAGCAGACTAGCGAGAAACACCGGGGAGCTGTTTTTT. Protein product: CASSRLARNTGELFF.

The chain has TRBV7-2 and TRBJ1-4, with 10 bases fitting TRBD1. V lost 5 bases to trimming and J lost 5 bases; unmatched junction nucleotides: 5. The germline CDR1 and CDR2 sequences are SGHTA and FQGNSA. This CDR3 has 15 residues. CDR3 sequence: CASSPVGQGNEKLFF. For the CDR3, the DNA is TGTGCCAGCAGCCCGGTGGGACAGGGGAATGAAAAACTGTTTTTT.

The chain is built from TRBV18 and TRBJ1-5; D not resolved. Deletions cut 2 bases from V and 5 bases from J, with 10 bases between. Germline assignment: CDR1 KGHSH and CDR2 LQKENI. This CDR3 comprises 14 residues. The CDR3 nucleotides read TGTGCCAGCTCACCAGGGTGGGATGATCAGCCCCAGCATTTT. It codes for CASSPGWDDQPQHF.

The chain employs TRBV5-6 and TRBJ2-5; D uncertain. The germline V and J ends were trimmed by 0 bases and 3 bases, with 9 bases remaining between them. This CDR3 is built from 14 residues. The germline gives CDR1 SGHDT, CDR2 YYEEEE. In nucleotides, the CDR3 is TGTGCCAGCAGCTTGGTTAACAGAAAAGAGACCCAGTACTTC. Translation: CASSLVNRKETQYF.

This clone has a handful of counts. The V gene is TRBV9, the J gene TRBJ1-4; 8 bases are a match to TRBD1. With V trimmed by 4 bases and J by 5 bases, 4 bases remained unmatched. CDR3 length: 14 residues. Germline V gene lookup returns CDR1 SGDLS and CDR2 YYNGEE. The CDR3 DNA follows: TGTGCCAGCAGCACAAGACAGGGGAATGAAAAACTGTTTTTT. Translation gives CASSTRQGNEKLFF.

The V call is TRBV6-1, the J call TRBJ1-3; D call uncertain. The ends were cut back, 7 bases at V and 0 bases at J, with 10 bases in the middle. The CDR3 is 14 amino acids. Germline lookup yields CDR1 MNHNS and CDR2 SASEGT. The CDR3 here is CASMTDHSGNTIYF. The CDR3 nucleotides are TGTGCCAGCATGACGGACCACTCTGGAAACACCATATATTTT.

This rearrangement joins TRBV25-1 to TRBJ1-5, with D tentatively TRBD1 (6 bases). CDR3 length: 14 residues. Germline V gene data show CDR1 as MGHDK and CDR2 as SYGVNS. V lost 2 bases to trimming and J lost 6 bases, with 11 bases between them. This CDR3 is CASSELGGGQPQHF. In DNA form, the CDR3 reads TGTGCCAGCAGTGAACTTGGGGGCGGTCAGCCCCAGCATTTT.

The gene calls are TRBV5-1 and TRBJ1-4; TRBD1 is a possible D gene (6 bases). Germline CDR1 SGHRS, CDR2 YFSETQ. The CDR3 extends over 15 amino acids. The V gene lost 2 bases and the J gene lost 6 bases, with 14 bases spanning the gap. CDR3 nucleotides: TGCGCCAGCAGCTTAACAGGGTTTGTTGATGAAAAACTGTTTTTT. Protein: CASSLTGFVDEKLFF. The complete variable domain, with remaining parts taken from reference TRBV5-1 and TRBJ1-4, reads KAGVTQTPRYLIKTRGQQVTLSCSPISGHRSVSWYQQTPGQGLQFLFEYFSETQRNKGNFPGRFSGRQFSNSRSEMNVSTLELGDSALYLCASSLTGFVDEKLFFGSGTQLSVL.

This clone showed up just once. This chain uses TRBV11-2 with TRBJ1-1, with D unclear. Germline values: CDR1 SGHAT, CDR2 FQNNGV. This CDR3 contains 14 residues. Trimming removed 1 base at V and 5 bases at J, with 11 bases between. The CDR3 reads CASSLAEAGTEAFF. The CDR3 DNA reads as TGTGCCAGCAGCTTAGCAGAAGCCGGGACTGAAGCTTTCTTT.

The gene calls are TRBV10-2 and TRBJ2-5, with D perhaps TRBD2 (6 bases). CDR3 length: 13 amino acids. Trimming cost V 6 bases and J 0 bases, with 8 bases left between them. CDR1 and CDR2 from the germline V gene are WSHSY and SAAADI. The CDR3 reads CASRRDYQETQYF. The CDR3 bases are TGCGCCAGCAGGAGGGACTACCAAGAGACCCAGTACTTC.

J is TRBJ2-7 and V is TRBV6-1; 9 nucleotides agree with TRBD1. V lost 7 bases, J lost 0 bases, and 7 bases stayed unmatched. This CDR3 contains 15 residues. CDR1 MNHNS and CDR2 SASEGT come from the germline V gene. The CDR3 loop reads CASTSGTGISYEQYF. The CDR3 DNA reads TGTGCCAGCACCTCCGGGACAGGGATCTCCTACGAGCAGTACTTC.

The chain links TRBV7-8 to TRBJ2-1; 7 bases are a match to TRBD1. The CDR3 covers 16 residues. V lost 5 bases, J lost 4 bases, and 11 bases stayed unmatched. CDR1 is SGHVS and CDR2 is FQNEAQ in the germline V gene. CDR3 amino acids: CASSAQGTVPYNEQFF. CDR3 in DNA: TGTGCCAGCAGCGCCCAAGGGACAGTTCCATACAATGAGCAGTTCTTC.

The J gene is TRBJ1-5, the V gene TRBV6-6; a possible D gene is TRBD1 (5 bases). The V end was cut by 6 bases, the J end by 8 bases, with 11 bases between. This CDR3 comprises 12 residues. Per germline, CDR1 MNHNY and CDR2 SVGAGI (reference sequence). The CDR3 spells CASRGGLEPQHF. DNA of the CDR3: TGTGCCAGCAGGGGGGGTCTGGAGCCCCAGCATTTT.

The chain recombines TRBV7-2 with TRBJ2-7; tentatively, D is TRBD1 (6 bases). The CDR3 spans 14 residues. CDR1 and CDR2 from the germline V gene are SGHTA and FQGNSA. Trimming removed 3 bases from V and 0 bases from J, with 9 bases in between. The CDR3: CASSFGRGSYEQYF. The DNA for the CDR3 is TGTGCCAGCAGCTTCGGCAGGGGCTCCTACGAGCAGTACTTC.

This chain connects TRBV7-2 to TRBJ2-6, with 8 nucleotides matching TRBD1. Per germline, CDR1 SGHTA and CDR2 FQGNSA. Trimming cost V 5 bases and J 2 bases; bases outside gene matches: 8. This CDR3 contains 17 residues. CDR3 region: CASSLGQGYPGANVLTF. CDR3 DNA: TGTGCCAGCAGCCTAGGACAGGGTTACCCTGGGGCCAACGTCCTGACTTTC.

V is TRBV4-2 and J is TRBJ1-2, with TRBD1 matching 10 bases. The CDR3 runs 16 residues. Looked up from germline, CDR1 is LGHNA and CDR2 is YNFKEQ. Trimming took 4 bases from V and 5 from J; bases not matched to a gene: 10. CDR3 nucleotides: TGTGCCAGCAGCCGCAGGACAGGGGGGACCCTTTATGGCTACACCTTC. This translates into CASSRRTGGTLYGYTF.

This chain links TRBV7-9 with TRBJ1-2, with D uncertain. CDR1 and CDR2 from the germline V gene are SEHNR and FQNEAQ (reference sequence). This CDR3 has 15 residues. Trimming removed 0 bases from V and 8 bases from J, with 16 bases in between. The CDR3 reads CASSLAGSGPMGYTF. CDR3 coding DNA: TGTGCCAGCAGCTTAGCGGGCTCCGGGCCTATGGGCTACACCTTC.

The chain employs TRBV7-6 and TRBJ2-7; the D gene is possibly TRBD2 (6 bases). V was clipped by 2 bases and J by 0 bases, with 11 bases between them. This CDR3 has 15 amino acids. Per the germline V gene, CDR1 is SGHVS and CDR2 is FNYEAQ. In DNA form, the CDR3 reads TGTGCCAGCAGCTTAATTGCGGGGAGCTCCTACGAGCAGTACTTC. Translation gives CASSLIAGSSYEQYF.

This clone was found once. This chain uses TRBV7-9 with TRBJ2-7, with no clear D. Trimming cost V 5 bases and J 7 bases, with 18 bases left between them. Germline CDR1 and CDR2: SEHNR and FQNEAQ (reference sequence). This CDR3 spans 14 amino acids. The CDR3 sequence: CASSPRIQLGEQYF. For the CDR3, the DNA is TGTGCCAGCAGCCCACGGATACAGCTTGGGGAGCAGTACTTC. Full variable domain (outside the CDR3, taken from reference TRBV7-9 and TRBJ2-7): DTGVSQNPRHKITKRGQNVTFRCDPISEHNRLYWYRQTLGQGPEFLTYFQNEAQLEKSRLLSDRFSAERPKGSFSTLEIQRTEQGDSAMYLCASSPRIQLGEQYFGPGTRLTVT.

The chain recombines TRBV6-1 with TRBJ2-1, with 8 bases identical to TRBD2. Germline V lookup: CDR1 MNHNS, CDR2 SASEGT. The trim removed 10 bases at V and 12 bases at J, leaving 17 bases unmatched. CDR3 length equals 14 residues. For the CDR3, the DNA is TGTGCCACCTCCCTTGCGGGGGGCCCCGGAGGGCAGTTCTTC. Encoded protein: CATSLAGGPGGQFF.